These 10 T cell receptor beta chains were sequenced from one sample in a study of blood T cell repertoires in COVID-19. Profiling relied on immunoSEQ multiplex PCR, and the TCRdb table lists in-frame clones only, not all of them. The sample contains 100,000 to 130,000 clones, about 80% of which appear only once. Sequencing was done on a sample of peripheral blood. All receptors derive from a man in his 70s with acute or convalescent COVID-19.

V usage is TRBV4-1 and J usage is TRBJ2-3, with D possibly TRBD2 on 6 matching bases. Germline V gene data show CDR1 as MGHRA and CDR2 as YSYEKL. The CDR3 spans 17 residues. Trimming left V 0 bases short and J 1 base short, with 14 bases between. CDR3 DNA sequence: TGCGCCAGCAGCCAAGAGGGCAGGGAGGCGGGCACAGATACGCAGTATTTT. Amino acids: CASSQEGREAGTDTQYF.

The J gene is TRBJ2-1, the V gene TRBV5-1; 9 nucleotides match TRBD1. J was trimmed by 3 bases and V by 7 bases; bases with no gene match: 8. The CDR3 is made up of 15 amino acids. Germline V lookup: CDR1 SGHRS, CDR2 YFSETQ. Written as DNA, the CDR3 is TGCGCCAGCCACTATTTGACAGGGGGCTACAATGAGCAGTTCTTC. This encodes CASHYLTGGYNEQFF. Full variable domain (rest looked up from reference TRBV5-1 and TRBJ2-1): KAGVTQTPRYLIKTRGQQVTLSCSPISGHRSVSWYQQTPGQGLQFLFEYFSETQRNKGNFPGRFSGRQFSNSRSEMNVSTLELGDSALYLCASHYLTGGYNEQFFGPGTRLTVL.

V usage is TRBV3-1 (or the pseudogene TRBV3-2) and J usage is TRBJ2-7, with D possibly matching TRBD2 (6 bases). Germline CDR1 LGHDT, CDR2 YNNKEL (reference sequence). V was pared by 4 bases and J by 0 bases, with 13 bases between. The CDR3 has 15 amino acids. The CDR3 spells CASSRGLRSSYEQYF. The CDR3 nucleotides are TGTGCCAGCAGCCGCGGACTACGGTCCTCCTACGAGCAGTACTTC.

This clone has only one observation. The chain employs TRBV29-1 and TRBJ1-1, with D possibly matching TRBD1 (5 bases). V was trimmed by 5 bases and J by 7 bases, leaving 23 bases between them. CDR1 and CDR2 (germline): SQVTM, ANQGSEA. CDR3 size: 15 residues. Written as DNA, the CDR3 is TGCAGCGTTTTGCCGTTCGGAGGGCCGGGGGATGAAGCTTTCTTT. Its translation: CSVLPFGGPGDEAFF.

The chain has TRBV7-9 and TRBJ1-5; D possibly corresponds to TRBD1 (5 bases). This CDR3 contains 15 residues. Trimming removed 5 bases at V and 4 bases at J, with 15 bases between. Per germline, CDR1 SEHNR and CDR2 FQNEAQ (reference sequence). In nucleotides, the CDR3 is TGTGCCAGCAGCATTAATACAGGAGAAAATCAGCCCCAGCATTTT. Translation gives CASSINTGENQPQHF.

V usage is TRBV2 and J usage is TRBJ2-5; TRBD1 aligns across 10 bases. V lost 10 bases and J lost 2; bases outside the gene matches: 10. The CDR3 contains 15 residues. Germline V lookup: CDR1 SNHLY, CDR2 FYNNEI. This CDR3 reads CATQRDRGSQETQYF. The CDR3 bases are TGTGCCACCCAACGGGACAGGGGATCTCAAGAGACCCAGTACTTC.

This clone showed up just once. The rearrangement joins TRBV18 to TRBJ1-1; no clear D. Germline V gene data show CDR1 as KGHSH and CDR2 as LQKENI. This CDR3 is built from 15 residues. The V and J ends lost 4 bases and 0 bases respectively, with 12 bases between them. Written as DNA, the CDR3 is TGTGCCAGCTCACAAACGTCCCTAATGAACACTGAAGCTTTCTTT. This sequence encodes CASSQTSLMNTEAFF.

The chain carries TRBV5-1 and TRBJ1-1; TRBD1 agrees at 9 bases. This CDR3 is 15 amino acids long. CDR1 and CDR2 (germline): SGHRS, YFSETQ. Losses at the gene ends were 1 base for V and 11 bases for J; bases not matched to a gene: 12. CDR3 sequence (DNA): TGCGCCAGCAGCTTGACCCACCCGGGACAGGGATATGCTTTCTTT. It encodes CASSLTHPGQGYAFF.

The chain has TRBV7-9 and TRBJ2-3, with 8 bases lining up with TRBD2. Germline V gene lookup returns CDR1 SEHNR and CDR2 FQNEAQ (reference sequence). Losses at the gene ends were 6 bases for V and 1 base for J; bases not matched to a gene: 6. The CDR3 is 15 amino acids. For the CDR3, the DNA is TGTGCCAGCAGAACCTCGGGGGGGGGCACAGATACGCAGTATTTT. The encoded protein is CASRTSGGGTDTQYF. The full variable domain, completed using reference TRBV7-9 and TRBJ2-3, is DTGVSQNPRHKITKRGQNVTFRCDPISEHNRLYWYRQTLGQGPEFLTYFQNEAQLEKSRLLSDRFSAERPKGSFSTLEIQRTEQGDSAMYLCASRTSGGGTDTQYFGPGTRLTVL.

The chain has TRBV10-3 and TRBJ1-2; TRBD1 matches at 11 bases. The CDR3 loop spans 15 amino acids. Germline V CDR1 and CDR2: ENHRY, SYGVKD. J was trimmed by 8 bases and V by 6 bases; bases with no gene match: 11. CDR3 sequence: CAISPGQGASGGYTF. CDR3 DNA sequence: TGTGCCATCAGCCCTGGACAGGGGGCGTCGGGGGGCTACACCTTC.